This passage covers 26 T cell receptor beta chains from one sample sequenced in a study of response to subunit inactivated influenza vaccine. TCRdb processed the RT-PCR reads anew with MiXCR; each CDR3 protein has one entry. This table holds 500,000 to 600,000 distinct CDR3 sequences, about 15% found once. Sample: CD4+ T cells sorted from PBMCs, taken around 25 months after vaccination. Receptors originate from a man between 50 and 75 years old who received an inactivated influenza vaccine.

This chain connects TRBV29-1 to TRBJ1-2, with unresolved D. In germline, CDR1 is SQVTM, CDR2 ANQGSEA. This CDR3 region has 14 residues. Trimming pared 7 bases from V and 0 bases from J, leaving 15 bases between. The CDR3 bases are TGCAGCGCCAACCAGGCGGGAGCTAACTATGGCTACACCTTC. Translating it yields CSANQAGANYGYTF.

This clonotype occurred many times. This chain links TRBV9 with TRBJ2-1; 8 positions match TRBD2. The CDR3 contains 16 residues. Germline assignment: CDR1 SGDLS and CDR2 YYNGEE. Unmatched junction bases numbered 11, after V lost 0 bases and J lost 9 bases. CDR3 sequence (DNA): TGTGCCAGCAGCGTAGCTACCGGGACTAGTTGGGGTGAGCAGTTCTTC. Amino acid sequence: CASSVATGTSWGEQFF.

The chain has TRBV20-1 and TRBJ1-5; D is perhaps TRBD1 (6 bases). The germline CDR1 and CDR2 sequences are DFQATT and SNEGSKA (reference sequence). The length of the CDR3 is 14 residues. V lost 3 bases to trimming and J lost 2 bases, with 11 bases between them. CDR3: CSARGTGRNQPQHF. The CDR3 DNA follows: TGCAGTGCTAGGGGTACAGGGCGCAATCAGCCCCAGCATTTT.

Many counts were recorded for this clonotype. This chain connects TRBV28 to TRBJ1-5; D unclear. The CDR3 length is 11 residues. Per germline, CDR1 MDHEN and CDR2 SYDVKM. V was pared by 5 bases and J by 5 bases, with 4 bases between. The CDR3 DNA is TGTGCCAGCAGTACGTATCAGCCCCAGCATTTT. Translation gives CASSTYQPQHF.

The gene calls are TRBV20-1 and TRBJ2-3; TRBD1 agrees at 8 bases. This CDR3 is built from 14 residues. The germline V gene has CDR1 DFQATT and CDR2 SNEGSKA (reference sequence). Unmatched junction bases numbered 5, after V lost 2 bases and J lost 4 bases. The CDR3 DNA sequence: TGCAGTGCTAGAACCCAGACAGGGGCAGATACGCAGTATTTT. This codes for CSARTQTGADTQYF.

This clonotype was seen many times. This chain connects TRBV12-3 or TRBV12-4 to TRBJ2-3; maybe TRBD2 (6 bases). CDR3 size: 17 residues. V dropped 5 bases and J dropped 4 bases, with 22 bases sitting between them. The CDR3 DNA follows: TGTGCCAGCAGTCCACTGGGGGGTTCCCATCTAGCAGATACGCAGTATTTT. Translation: CASSPLGGSHLADTQYF.

The chain combines TRBV20-1 with TRBJ1-4; weak D call: TRBD1 (6 bases). Trimming shortened V by 4 bases and J by 7 bases, and 13 bases separated the two germline ends. The CDR3 contains 13 residues. Germline V gives CDR1 DFQATT, CDR2 SNEGSKA (reference sequence). CDR3: CSAKVGGGEKLFF. The CDR3 DNA is TGCAGTGCTAAGGTCGGGGGCGGTGAAAAACTGTTTTTT.

This CDR3 reads CASKDMGWIYEQYF. CDR3 bases: TGTGCCAGCAAGGACATGGGGTGGATCTACGAGCAGTACTTC. This rearrangement joins TRBV2 to TRBJ2-7; tentatively, D is TRBD1 (5 bases). Germline assignment: CDR1 SNHLY and CDR2 FYNNEI. V gave up 7 bases and J gave up 3 bases, with 16 bases separating them. This CDR3 comprises 14 residues.

The chain joins TRBV28 to TRBJ1-2, with 7 bases fitting TRBD1. This CDR3 has 15 amino acids. CDR1 and CDR2 (germline): MDHEN, SYDVKM. V was clipped by 4 bases and J by 4 bases; unmatched bases: 9. Here the CDR3 reads CASSSTPRTGYGYTF. Here the CDR3 DNA reads TGTGCCAGCAGTTCCACCCCCCGGACAGGCTATGGCTACACCTTC.

This clonotype was seen only a few times. The genes are TRBV4-3 and TRBJ2-5, with 9 bases that match TRBD2. Germline CDR1 reads LGHNA; CDR2 reads YSLEER. V shed 0 bases, J shed 1 base, and the junction held 3 bases outside the gene matches. The CDR3 contains 16 residues. CDR3 DNA sequence: TGCGCCAGCAGCCAAGATTGGCGGGGGGGCCAAGAGACCCAGTACTTC. This sequence encodes CASSQDWRGGQETQYF.

This clonotype has more than one count but fewer than ten. The rearrangement links TRBV15 to TRBJ2-2; D is ambiguous. Germline CDR1 is LNHNV and CDR2 is YYDKDF (reference sequence). This CDR3 is built from 14 residues. With 5 bases removed from V and 5 bases from J, the gap between germline ends came to 12 bases. The CDR3 DNA sequence: TGTGCCACCAGCGGTGACCAACGGACCGGGGAGCTGTTTTTT. Amino acids: CATSGDQRTGELFF.

This clonotype was found a few times. The chain employs TRBV20-1 and TRBJ1-1; maybe TRBD1 (5 bases). Between the trimmed V and J ends, which lost 6 bases and 6 bases, there was a span of 35 bases. There are 19 residues in the CDR3. CDR1 and CDR2 from the germline V gene are DFQATT and SNEGSKA (reference sequence). CDR3 sequence reads: CSAITVSGEQAPLFSEAFF. The CDR3 nucleotides are TGCAGTGCAATTACGGTGTCGGGGGAACAGGCCCCCCTTTTCTCTGAAGCTTTCTTT.

This sequence joins TRBV20-1 and TRBJ2-1; TRBD1 aligns across 9 bases. CDR1 is DFQATT, CDR2 SNEGSKA, per germline (reference sequence). The CDR3 consists of 14 residues. V was pared by 5 bases and J by 8 bases, with 10 bases of the junction left unmatched. The CDR3 coding sequence is TGCAGTGCTGGACAGGGGTTAATCTTGGATGAGCAGTTCTTC. Its translation: CSAGQGLILDEQFF.

This clonotype was seen only a few times. The J gene is TRBJ2-1, the V gene TRBV12-3 or TRBV12-4; D is unresolved. The V end lost 5 bases, the J end lost 9 bases, and 11 bases lay between the germline ends. The CDR3 consists of 12 residues. The CDR3: CASSLSAGEQFF. The CDR3 nucleotides are TGTGCCAGCAGTCTGAGCGCTGGTGAGCAGTTCTTC.

This clonotype was counted between two and nine times. The CDR3 protein is CAISEGAKILNTGELFF. CDR3 bases: TGTGCCATCAGTGAAGGAGCCAAAATCCTCAACACCGGGGAGCTGTTTTTT. The chain joins TRBV10-3 to TRBJ2-2; D call uncertain. Trimming took off 3 bases at V and 2 bases at J, with 16 bases between the two ends. The germline V gene has CDR1 ENHRY and CDR2 SYGVKD. This CDR3 is 17 amino acids long.

The chain carries TRBV5-1 and TRBJ2-5, with TRBD1 matching over 8 bases. V lost 4 bases to trimming and J lost 1 base; unmatched junction nucleotides: 12. The germline V gene encodes CDR1 SGHRS and CDR2 YFSETQ. The CDR3 is made up of 17 amino acids. This CDR3 is CASSPPGQESIQETQYF. The CDR3 nucleotides read TGCGCCAGCAGCCCCCCGGGACAGGAGTCTATCCAAGAGACCCAGTACTTC.

The DNA for the CDR3 is TGTGCCAGCAGTGATAGAATCGCGGGCGGAGGCCGGAGCTCCTACAATGAGCAGTTCTTC. Its translation: CASSDRIAGGGRSSYNEQFF. The chain couples TRBV6-1 to TRBJ2-1; tentatively, D is TRBD2 (5 bases). Trimming cost V 3 bases and J 0 bases, with 24 bases left between them. CDR1 is MNHNS, CDR2 SASEGT, per germline. The CDR3 covers 20 residues.

The chain links TRBV6-1 to TRBJ1-1; no clear D. Germline assignment: CDR1 MNHNS and CDR2 SASEGT. This CDR3 is 15 amino acids long. The ends were cut back, 5 bases at V and 0 bases at J, with 13 bases in the middle. CDR3 nucleotides: TGTGCCAGCAGTAGGGCCCGCTCAATGAACACTGAAGCTTTCTTT. Translating it yields CASSRARSMNTEAFF.

The chain carries TRBV6-1 and TRBJ2-2; D gene ambiguous. CDR3 length equals 14 residues. The germline V gene encodes CDR1 MNHNS and CDR2 SASEGT. Deletions cut 6 bases from V and 0 bases from J, with 8 bases between. CDR3 sequence (DNA): TGTGCCAGCAGAGACATTTCGAACACCGGGGAGCTGTTTTTT. Encoded protein: CASRDISNTGELFF.

V and J are TRBV7-8 and TRBJ1-5; the D is unclear. This CDR3 region has 15 residues. V lost 3 bases, J lost 9 bases, and 18 bases lay in between. CDR1 and CDR2 (germline): SGHVS, FQNEAQ. CDR3 DNA: TGTGCCAGCAGCTTGGCCAACCAAGGGCGTCCGCCCCAGCATTTT. It translates to CASSLANQGRPPQHF. Full variable domain (rest looked up from reference TRBV7-8 and TRBJ1-5): GAGVSQSPRYKVAKRGQDVALRCDPISGHVSLFWYQQALGQGPEFLTYFQNEAQLDKSGLPSDRFFAERPEGSVSTLKIQRTQQEDSAVYLCASSLANQGRPPQHFGDGTRLSIL.

There are a few counts of this clonotype. This sequence joins TRBV11-2 and TRBJ2-7, with D unresolved. Trimming pared 3 bases from V and 3 bases from J, leaving 9 bases between. In germline, CDR1 is SGHAT, CDR2 FQNNGV. CDR3 length equals 13 residues. The DNA of the CDR3 is TGTGCCAGCAGCTTCCCGACCTACTACGAGCAGTACTTC. As protein: CASSFPTYYEQYF.

The chain uses TRBV6-5 and TRBJ1-2; maybe TRBD1 (6 bases). Germline-derived CDR1 and CDR2 are MNHEY and SVGAGI. This CDR3 comprises 12 residues. Trimming took 4 bases from V and 8 from J, leaving 11 bases between them. The CDR3, as DNA: TGTGCCAGCAGTTCTACAGGGTCCGGCTACACCTTC. Translation: CASSSTGSGYTF.

This chain uses TRBV30 with TRBJ1-2; 7 nucleotides align to TRBD1. V lost 4 bases, J lost 8 bases, and 7 bases stayed unmatched. The CDR3 spans 12 residues. Germline V lookup: CDR1 GTSNPN, CDR2 SVGIG (reference sequence). Written as DNA, the CDR3 is TGTGCCTGGAACCACAGGGGTGAAGGCTACACCTTC. It codes for CAWNHRGEGYTF.

The chain uses TRBV21-1 and TRBJ2-4; TRBD1, the D gene given by the table, was not confirmed from the DNA. TRBV21-1 is a pseudogene. CDR3 length: 20 residues. For the CDR3, the DNA is TGTGCCAGCAGCAAAGCGCCGGGACAGGGGGCGAGGACAGCCAAAAACATTCAGTACTTC. Residues: CASSKAPGQGARTAKNIQYF.

In its sample, this clonotype was seen a few times. This rearrangement joins TRBV6-1 to TRBJ2-5; 9 bases map to TRBD1. CDR3 size: 16 residues. The germline V gene encodes CDR1 MNHNS and CDR2 SASEGT. The junction had 14 bases not matched to a gene; V was cut back by 5 bases and J by 7 bases. The DNA for the CDR3 is TGTGCCAGCAGTAGGGGGGAACAGGGGGCGTATGTGACCCAGTACTTC. Its translation: CASSRGEQGAYVTQYF.

This clonotype was observed a handful of times. The J gene is TRBJ2-3, the V gene TRBV28, with D maybe TRBD1 (6 bases). The CDR3 runs to 16 residues. CDR1 is MDHEN and CDR2 is SYDVKM in the germline V gene. With 5 bases removed from V and 7 bases from J, the gap between germline ends came to 22 bases. This CDR3 reads CASSLPQSRDIYTQYF. In DNA, the CDR3 is TGTGCCAGCAGTCTACCCCAGTCCCGGGACATTTATACGCAGTATTTT.